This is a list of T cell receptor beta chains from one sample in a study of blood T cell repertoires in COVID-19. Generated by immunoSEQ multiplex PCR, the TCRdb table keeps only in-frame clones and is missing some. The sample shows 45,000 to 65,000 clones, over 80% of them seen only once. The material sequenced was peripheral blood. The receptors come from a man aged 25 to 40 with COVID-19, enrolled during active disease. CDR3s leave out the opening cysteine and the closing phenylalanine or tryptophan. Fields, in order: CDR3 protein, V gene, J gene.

ASSQYFGELF	TRBV4-1	TRBJ2-2
ATSDRDWGHEQY	TRBV3-1/TRBV3-2	TRBJ2-7
ASSKTGVGNTIY	TRBV6-2/TRBV6-3	TRBJ1-3
ASSLGETTPQH	TRBV12-3/TRBV12-4	TRBJ1-5
SVGRSNSYNEQF	TRBV29-1	TRBJ2-1
ASSAPLAVQGTQY	TRBV28	TRBJ2-3
ASSLFGPPYEQY	TRBV13	TRBJ2-7
ASSLIRGTDTQY	TRBV7-2	TRBJ2-3
ASSLRDRGGYT	TRBV7-2	TRBJ1-2
ATGGFLGGEAF	TRBV12-3/TRBV12-4	TRBJ1-1
ASSYRGNTEAF	TRBV19	TRBJ1-1
ASSELGGEGGSTEAF	TRBV10-2	TRBJ1-1
AISYNRDIPYNEQF	TRBV10-3	TRBJ2-1
ASSTPLPDRGGYT	TRBV28	TRBJ1-2
ASSPELQAKNIQY	TRBV5-4	TRBJ2-4
ASSQETRLAGGHEQF	TRBV4-2	TRBJ2-1
ASTEVYLREPQH	TRBV6-6	TRBJ1-5
ASSIKGLAGGPNSYNEQF	TRBV19	TRBJ2-1
AISGARTNSPLH	TRBV10-3	TRBJ1-6
ASSFRRGSTDTQY	TRBV5-1	TRBJ2-3
ASSPSRRGNEAF	TRBV16	TRBJ1-1
ASTYGGQPQH	TRBV19	TRBJ1-5
ASRTGRNSPLH	TRBV28	TRBJ1-6
ASSGGTAYNEQF	TRBV9	TRBJ2-1
ASSLGHKIAGSSYNEQF	TRBV11-2	TRBJ2-1
ASSATGVAYGYT	TRBV7-3	TRBJ1-2
ASSFFQGFQKNTEAF	TRBV5-1	TRBJ1-1
ASSRDLDETQY	TRBV12-3/TRBV12-4	TRBJ2-5
ASRGQGNQETQY	TRBV2	TRBJ2-5
ARSLVPRQARYEQY	TRBV5-3	TRBJ2-7
ASSLWGTTGRNEQF	TRBV27	TRBJ2-1
ASSEGRNYGYT	TRBV10-1	TRBJ1-2
ASSQDWGGEQF	TRBV3-1/TRBV3-2	TRBJ2-1
ASSDSGLAGVAGANVLT	TRBV6-4	TRBJ2-6
ASSLVAADNQPQH	TRBV5-8	TRBJ1-5
ATSSVPETQY	TRBV15	TRBJ2-5
ASSLGGTGVLYNEQF	TRBV5-4	TRBJ2-1
ASSIGSTAYEQY	TRBV19	TRBJ2-7
AISELHGVGQNIQY	TRBV10-3	TRBJ2-4
ASSPIAKNIQY	TRBV7-2	TRBJ2-4
ASSDDRAHYGYT	TRBV19	TRBJ1-2
ASTFKRQGTNEQY	TRBV6-6	TRBJ2-7
ATSRKRLAGGYEQF	TRBV15	TRBJ2-1
ASSIGTGANQPQH	TRBV19	TRBJ1-5
ASSLSSGSYNEQF	TRBV5-4	TRBJ2-1